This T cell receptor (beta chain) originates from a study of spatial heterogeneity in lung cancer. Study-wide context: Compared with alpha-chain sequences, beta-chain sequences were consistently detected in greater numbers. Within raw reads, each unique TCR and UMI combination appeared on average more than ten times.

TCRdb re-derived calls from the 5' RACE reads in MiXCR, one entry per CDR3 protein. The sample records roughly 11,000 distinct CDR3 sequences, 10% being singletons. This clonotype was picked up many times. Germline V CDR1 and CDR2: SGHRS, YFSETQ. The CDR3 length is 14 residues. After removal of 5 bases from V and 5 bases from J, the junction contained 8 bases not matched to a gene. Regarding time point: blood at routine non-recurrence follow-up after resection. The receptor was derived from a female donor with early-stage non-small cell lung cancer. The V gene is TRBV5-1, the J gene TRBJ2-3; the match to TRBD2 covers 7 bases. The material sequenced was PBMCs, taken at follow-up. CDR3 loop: CASRGGSTVDTQYF. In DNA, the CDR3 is TGCGCCAGCAGGGGCGGGAGCACGGTAGATACGCAGTATTTT.